The 5 T cell receptor beta chains below all came from one sample that was sequenced in a study of T cell repertoires in cytomegalovirus infection (dated by TCRdb to about 2019). The listed sequencing device is Illumina HiSeq 1500. The public sequencing data were trimmed at Q25 with fastp and processed into clonotypes with MiXCR by TCRdb, which kept only in-frame beta chains. Here each entry gathers all rows of one CDR3 protein and keeps the most common genes and DNA. This sample is represented by nearly 650,000 distinct CDR3 sequences; less than 25% of them were singletons. The top ten constitute roughly 8% of the sample. Sequencing used CD8+ T cells from PBMCs. All receptors derive from a human donor in good health (CMV status not recorded). Some clones in this sample may be carry-over from other donors' samples.

The gene calls are TRBV7-8 and TRBJ2-1; either TRBD1 or TRBD2 may supply D (5 bases each). Trimming pared 3 bases from V and 7 bases from J, leaving 22 bases between. There are 17 residues in the CDR3. The germline V gene encodes CDR1 SGHVS and CDR2 FQNEAQ. The chain's CDR3 is CASSFRDRLALINEQFF. CDR3 nucleotides: TGTGCCAGCAGCTTCCGGGACCGGCTAGCCTTAATTAATGAGCAGTTCTTC.

This clonotype occurred many times. The CDR3: CASSLRQQDSNQPQHF. CDR3 DNA: TGTGCCAGCAGTCTACGACAGCAAGATAGCAATCAGCCCCAGCATTTT. The V gene is TRBV28, the J gene TRBJ1-5; possible D gene TRBD1, 5 bases. The V and J ends lost 5 bases and 0 bases respectively, with 14 bases between them. CDR1 is MDHEN and CDR2 is SYDVKM in the germline V gene. The CDR3 is 16 residues long. Based on the CDR3 plus reference TRBV28 and TRBJ1-5, the full variable domain is DVKVTQSSRYLVKRTGEKVFLECVQDMDHENMFWYRQDPGLGLRLIYFSYDVKMKEKGDIPEGYSVSREKKERFSLILESASTNQTSMYLCASSLRQQDSNQPQHFGDGTRLSIL.

This clonotype was seen more than once but under ten times. The CDR3: CASSYSGVGPDTQYF. CDR3 nucleotides: TGTGCCAGCAGCTATAGCGGGGTGGGTCCAGATACGCAGTATTTT. The chain recombines TRBV5-4 with TRBJ2-3; TRBD2 matches 8 bases. V was clipped by 3 bases and J by 4 bases; unmatched bases: 7. This CDR3 comprises 15 residues. Germline V CDR1 and CDR2: SGHNT, YYREEE (reference sequence).

This clonotype was recorded a few times. This chain links TRBV6-5 with TRBJ1-1, with D possibly matching TRBD1 (5 bases). Trimming removed 6 bases from V and 4 bases from J, with 18 bases in between. This CDR3 has 15 residues. Germline CDR1 and CDR2: MNHEY and SVGAGI. CDR3 protein: CASRNTPGGRTEAFF. CDR3 bases: TGTGCCAGCAGAAATACCCCGGGGGGTCGCACTGAAGCTTTCTTT.

The chain has TRBV6-2 or TRBV6-3 and TRBJ2-7, with TRBD2 as a possible D gene (5 bases). Trimming pared 4 bases from V and 0 bases from J, leaving 10 bases between. This CDR3 region has 14 residues. Germline lookup yields CDR1 MNHEY and CDR2 SVGEGT. CDR3 sequence (DNA): TGTGCCAGCAGTTCGTTTACTAGCTCCTACGAGCAGTACGTC. It is translated as CASSSFTSSYEQYV.